Below are 23 T cell receptor beta chains sequenced from a single sample in a study of chemoradiotherapy in HPV16-positive cancers. Assay used: immunoSEQ multiplex PCR; TCRdb lists only in-frame clones, some missing. The sample consists of about 5,500 clones, approximately 81% of them appearing once. The sample was gathered from a patient who underwent chemoradiotherapy. All receptors come from a human donor with HPV-associated anogenital cancer.

This chain joins TRBV18 and TRBJ2-5; 8 bases line up with TRBD1. With 3 bases clipped from V and 3 bases from J, the junction kept 9 bases outside the gene matches. The CDR3 contains 16 residues. Germline V gene data show CDR1 as KGHSH and CDR2 as LQKENI. This chain's CDR3 is CASSPSTGAWKETQYF. As DNA, the CDR3 is TGTGCCAGCTCACCTTCGACAGGGGCGTGGAAAGAGACCCAGTACTTC.

V is TRBV4-1 and J is TRBJ2-7; 9 bases map to TRBD1. There are 15 residues in the CDR3. In germline, CDR1 is MGHRA, CDR2 YSYEKL. The trim removed 0 bases at V and 9 bases at J, leaving 9 bases unmatched. CDR3 in amino acids: CASSQDSGQGRVQYF. DNA of the CDR3: TGCGCCAGCAGCCAAGACTCGGGACAGGGAAGAGTGCAGTACTTC.

The V gene is TRBV18, the J gene TRBJ2-4; 9 nucleotides align to TRBD1. CDR3 length: 18 residues. The J segment lost 2 bases and the V segment lost 1 base, leaving 9 bases of the junction unmatched. The V gene's germline CDR1 is KGHSH and CDR2 LQKENI. For the CDR3, the DNA is TGTGCCAGCTCACCACACACTTTAACAGGGGGCCCCAAAAACATTCAGTACTTC. Amino acid sequence: CASSPHTLTGGPKNIQYF.

This clone was found a few times. V usage is TRBV4-1 and J usage is TRBJ1-2; the match to TRBD1 covers 10 bases. V lost 1 base and J lost 4; bases outside the gene matches: 3. Germline V gene data show CDR1 as MGHRA and CDR2 as YSYEKL. The CDR3 has 15 residues. As DNA, the CDR3 is TGCGCCAGCAGCCAAGGACAGGGGGCCCGCTATGGCTACACCTTC. Residues: CASSQGQGARYGYTF.

The chain has TRBV10-3 and TRBJ2-1; 8 positions agree with TRBD2. Germline CDR1 reads ENHRY; CDR2 reads SYGVKD. Losses at the gene ends were 2 bases for V and 3 bases for J; bases not matched to a gene: 3. CDR3 length: 15 amino acids. CDR3: CAISEDGGDYNEQFF. CDR3 nucleotides: TGTGCCATCAGTGAGGACGGGGGGGACTACAATGAGCAGTTCTTC.

J is TRBJ1-1 and V is TRBV7-6, with D tentatively TRBD1 (5 bases). The V gene lost 2 bases and the J gene lost 6 bases, with 10 bases spanning the gap. Germline V lookup: CDR1 SGHVS, CDR2 FNYEAQ. The CDR3 covers 13 residues. The CDR3 bases are TGTGCCAGCAGCTTATTGGCGGGGGCTGAAGCTTTCTTT. It specifies CASSLLAGAEAFF. The whole variable domain, remainder taken from reference TRBV7-6 and TRBJ1-1, is GAGVSQSPRYKVTKRGQDVALRCDPISGHVSLYWYRQALGQGPEFLTYFNYEAQQDKSGLPNDRFSAERPEGSISTLTIQRTEQRDSAMYRCASSLLAGAEAFFGQGTRLTVV.

The chain couples TRBV7-8 to TRBJ2-7; D is perhaps TRBD1 or TRBD2 (6 bases each). Trimming stripped 1 base from V and 0 bases from J, with 10 bases between. CDR1 is SGHVS, CDR2 FQNEAQ, per germline. The CDR3 totals 15 residues. The CDR3 here is CASSLEGGSSYEQYF. CDR3 nucleotide sequence: TGTGCCAGCAGCTTAGAGGGGGGAAGCTCCTACGAGCAGTACTTC.

The chain links TRBV11-3 to TRBJ1-1, with D perhaps TRBD1 (6 bases). CDR3 size: 15 residues. V dropped 5 bases and J dropped 1 base, with 14 bases sitting between them. Germline assignment: CDR1 SGHNT and CDR2 YENEEA. The CDR3 region is CASSQGGTGNTEAFF. The CDR3 nucleotides read TGTGCCAGCAGCCAAGGGGGAACAGGGAACACTGAAGCTTTCTTT.

The genes are TRBV28 and TRBJ2-7, with TRBD1 matching over 7 bases. V shed 3 bases and J 3 bases; nucleotides not matched to a gene: 8. CDR1 is MDHEN, CDR2 SYDVKM, per germline. The CDR3 has 15 residues. CDR3 amino acids: CASSLGATGNYEQYF. For the CDR3, the DNA is TGTGCCAGCAGTTTGGGGGCGACAGGGAACTACGAGCAGTACTTC.

J is TRBJ2-1 and V is TRBV5-4; 8 bases match TRBD2. Trimming took 2 bases from V and 5 from J; bases not matched to a gene: 9. Germline CDR1 SGHNT, CDR2 YYREEE (reference sequence). The CDR3 consists of 16 residues. This CDR3 is CASSLKSGSRNNEQFF. In DNA form, the CDR3 reads TGTGCCAGCAGCTTAAAAAGCGGGAGTCGAAACAATGAGCAGTTCTTC.

The CDR3, as DNA: TGTGCCAGCAGCTCCGACAGGGGGGGCTGGAATGAGCAGTTCTTC. Amino acids: CASSSDRGGWNEQFF. The genes are TRBV7-2 and TRBJ2-1, with TRBD1 identical over 9 bases. CDR3 size: 15 residues. V lost 4 bases and J lost 7; bases outside the gene matches: 8. From germline, CDR1 is SGHTA and CDR2 FQGNSA.

The rearrangement links TRBV11-2 to TRBJ2-1; 7 positions match TRBD2. CDR3 length equals 13 residues. V gave up 5 bases and J gave up 7 bases; unmatched junction bases: 5. From germline, CDR1 is SGHAT and CDR2 FQNNGV. The CDR3 nucleotides are TGTGCCAGCAGCCAAACTAGCGTTAATGAGCAGTTCTTC. This sequence encodes CASSQTSVNEQFF.

This chain links TRBV15 with TRBJ1-2; weak D call: TRBD1 (5 bases). V lost 0 bases, J lost 3 bases, and 14 bases lay in between. The CDR3 is 16 residues long. Germline-derived CDR1 and CDR2 are LNHNV and YYDKDF (reference sequence). The CDR3: CATSRDNLAGYYGYTF. As DNA, the CDR3 is TGTGCCACCAGCAGAGATAATCTGGCAGGGTACTATGGCTACACCTTC.

This clone occurred a few times. The chain is built from TRBV28 and TRBJ2-1; the D gene is possibly TRBD2 (5 bases). The length of the CDR3 is 16 residues. CDR1 is MDHEN and CDR2 is SYDVKM in the germline V gene. Trimming cost V 5 bases and J 0 bases, with 14 bases left between them. The CDR3 reads CASSPNEGSSYNEQFF. CDR3 bases: TGTGCCAGCAGTCCGAATGAAGGGAGCTCCTACAATGAGCAGTTCTTC.

The V and J genes are TRBV19 and TRBJ2-2, with D tentatively TRBD2 (6 bases). The CDR3 sequence is 16 residues long. Trimming stripped 1 base from V and 4 bases from J, with 13 bases between. Germline assignment: CDR1 LNHDA and CDR2 SQIVND (reference sequence). The CDR3 nucleotides read TGTGCCAGTAGTATAGGATCTAGCGAGGCCACCGGGGAGCTGTTTTTT. Translated: CASSIGSSEATGELFF. Full variable domain (remainder filled in from reference TRBV19 and TRBJ2-2): DGGITQSPKYLFRKEGQNVTLSCEQNLNHDAMYWYRQDPGQGLRLIYYSQIVNDFQKGDIAEGYSVSREKKESFPLTVTSAQKNPTAFYLCASSIGSSEATGELFFGEGSRLTVL.

This sequence joins TRBV6-1 and TRBJ2-7, with 7 positions matching TRBD2. The germline V gene has CDR1 MNHNS and CDR2 SASEGT. V lost 2 bases, J lost 2 bases, and 6 bases stayed unmatched. The CDR3 totals 15 residues. CDR3 region: CASSERVAGPYEQYF. The CDR3 DNA reads TGTGCCAGCAGTGAAAGGGTAGCGGGTCCCTACGAGCAGTACTTC.

The chain combines TRBV6-5 with TRBJ1-6; a weak D match, TRBD1 (5 bases). There are 13 residues in the CDR3. Trimming pared 8 bases from V and 10 bases from J, leaving 15 bases between. Germline V gene data show CDR1 as MNHEY and CDR2 as SVGAGI. Here the CDR3 DNA reads TGTGCCAGCTGCGGGACTTTCGGATCACCCCTCCACTTT. This sequence encodes CASCGTFGSPLHF.

This clone was observed a few times. This chain uses TRBV6-6 with TRBJ2-1, with 15 bases matching TRBD2. Trimming at V came to 6 bases and at J to 7 bases, leaving 4 bases not matched to a gene. The CDR3 runs 15 residues. Per germline, CDR1 MNHNY and CDR2 SVGAGI (reference sequence). The CDR3 region has the DNA TGTGCCAGCAGCCCCGGGACTAGCGGGAGGAATGAGCAGTTCTTC. It yields the protein CASSPGTSGRNEQFF.

This chain uses TRBV7-9 with TRBJ2-1, with D perhaps TRBD2 (5 bases). The V end was cut by 5 bases, the J end by 8 bases, with 13 bases between. The CDR3 has 13 amino acids. Germline V gene data show CDR1 as SEHNR and CDR2 as FQNEAQ (reference sequence). The CDR3 DNA follows: TGTGCCAGCAGCCAAACAGAGGGCGATGAGCAGTTCTTC. This codes for CASSQTEGDEQFF.

The chain couples TRBV5-1 to TRBJ2-5; D is uncertain. CDR1 SGHRS and CDR2 YFSETQ come from the germline V gene. V was shortened by 4 bases and J by 5 bases, with 12 bases between the two germline ends. This CDR3 is built from 13 residues. CDR3 coding DNA: TGCGCCAGCAGCCCACTCCGCAGCGAGACCCAGTACTTC. It specifies CASSPLRSETQYF.

This sequence joins TRBV28 and TRBJ2-2; D is ambiguous. Between the trimmed V and J ends, which lost 1 base and 1 base, there was a span of 7 bases. CDR1 MDHEN and CDR2 SYDVKM come from the germline V gene. The CDR3 totals 15 residues. DNA for the CDR3: TGTGCCAGCAGTTTATCTCCTGAGAACACCGGGGAGCTGTTTTTT. It codes for CASSLSPENTGELFF.

This chain connects TRBV30 to TRBJ1-2, with D possibly TRBD1 on 5 matching bases. V was trimmed by 2 bases and J by 1 base, leaving 8 bases between them. Per germline, CDR1 GTSNPN and CDR2 SVGIG (reference sequence). The CDR3 totals 13 residues. The CDR3 protein is CAWSLGDNYGYTF. CDR3 nucleotides: TGTGCCTGGAGTCTAGGGGATAACTATGGCTACACCTTC.

CDR3 coding DNA: TGTGCCAGCAGCTTAGCCGGCTACTTGGCTATAAAAGAGACCCAGTACTTC. The encoded protein is CASSLAGYLAIKETQYF. The chain uses TRBV7-2 and TRBJ2-5; D unresolved. Looked up from germline, CDR1 is SGHTA and CDR2 is FQGNSA. There are 17 residues in the CDR3. V dropped 0 bases and J dropped 3 bases, with 17 bases sitting between them.